These 8 T cell receptor beta chains came from one sample sequenced in a study of T cell responses to AZD1222 COVID-19 vaccine. Sequenced by immunoSEQ multiplex PCR; TCRdb stores in-frame clones only, minus some. The repertoire holds 150,000 to 200,000 clones, with over 90% as singletons. The source was peripheral blood, collected on day 0 of AZD1222 vaccination. These receptors were collected from an adult in good health.

V usage is TRBV29-1 and J usage is TRBJ1-2, with D possibly matching TRBD1 (6 bases). The length of the CDR3 is 13 residues. The germline V and J ends were trimmed by 2 bases and 3 bases, with 10 bases remaining between them. Per the germline V gene, CDR1 is SQVTM and CDR2 is ANQGSEA. The CDR3 DNA is TGCAGCGTTGAACAGGGGATCGACTATGGCTACACCTTC. Its protein is CSVEQGIDYGYTF.

The rearrangement uses TRBV11-2 and TRBJ1-5; D gene uncertain. Trimming took 3 bases from V and 3 from J, leaving 6 bases between them. The CDR3 length is 13 residues. CDR1 is SGHAT and CDR2 is FQNNGV in the germline V gene. CDR3 bases: TGTGCCAGCAGCTTCCAGATCAATCAGCCCCAGCATTTT. This translates into CASSFQINQPQHF.

The rearrangement uses TRBV2 and TRBJ2-6, with 9 bases that match TRBD2. CDR1 is SNHLY and CDR2 is FYNNEI in the germline V gene. V lost 2 bases, J lost 0 bases, and 11 bases stayed unmatched. The CDR3 extends over 20 amino acids. The CDR3 DNA reads as TGTGCCAGCAGTGAACCGGGCTCCAGCGGGGGGAACTCTGGGGCCAACGTCCTGACTTTC. Its protein product is CASSEPGSSGGNSGANVLTF.

This chain uses TRBV6-5 with TRBJ1-1; D is unresolved. Germline V gene sequence: CDR1 MNHEY, CDR2 SVGAGI. V was shortened by 0 bases and J by 1 base, with 9 bases between the two germline ends. This CDR3 contains 15 residues. CDR3 in DNA: TGTGCCAGCAGTTACTCGCAATATGAGAACACTGAAGCTTTCTTT. Translating gives CASSYSQYENTEAFF.

V is TRBV5-6 and J is TRBJ2-5, with D hard to call. The CDR3 extends over 13 amino acids. Germline CDR1 is SGHDT and CDR2 is YYEEEE. With 2 bases removed from V and 1 base from J, the gap between germline ends came to 6 bases. CDR3 bases: TGTGCCAGCAGCTTCGTCAGCCAAGAGACCCAGTACTTC. Translated: CASSFVSQETQYF.

This clone was found once. V and J are TRBV28 and TRBJ2-7, with 12 nucleotides matching TRBD2. The CDR3 is made up of 16 amino acids. Trimming removed 5 bases from V and 2 bases from J; junction bases left unmatched: 7. Germline V gene lookup returns CDR1 MDHEN and CDR2 SYDVKM. CDR3: CASSLRTSGVAYEQYF. The CDR3 bases are TGTGCCAGCAGTCTCCGGACTAGCGGGGTAGCCTACGAGCAGTACTTC.

This chain joins TRBV12-3 or TRBV12-4 and TRBJ1-2; 7 bases align to TRBD1. Trimming at V came to 6 bases and at J to 2 bases, leaving 3 bases not matched to a gene. The CDR3 spans 13 residues. CDR3 region: CASSQTGNYGYTF. CDR3 DNA: TGTGCCAGCAGCCAGACAGGGAACTATGGCTACACCTTC.

CDR3 in DNA: TGCAGCGTTGAAGATTGGAGACAGGCCGATGGCTACACCTTC. This encodes CSVEDWRQADGYTF. The gene calls are TRBV29-1 and TRBJ1-2; a possible D gene is TRBD1 (6 bases). This CDR3 contains 14 residues. Germline values: CDR1 SQVTM, CDR2 ANQGSEA. V shed 0 bases and J shed 6 bases, with 14 bases lying between them.